The clone carrying this T cell receptor beta chain came up once. The antigen is not known. This record belongs to a study of T cell responses to AZD1222 COVID-19 vaccine. V lost 6 bases and J lost 8, with 13 bases in between. This CDR3 spans 13 amino acids. Study-wide results and caveats: Repertoires were collected only later (after the peak T cell response had occurred). Donors were chiefly white British, with a greater number of females, and clonal diversity was perhaps underestimated. The study found Spike-specific TCR breadth and depth rose after two AZD1222 doses.

Repertoires were generated with immunoSEQ multiplex PCR, while TCRdb's copy carries only in-frame clones and drops some. The sample records about 110,000 clones, around 91% being singletons. V and J are TRBV12-3 or TRBV12-4 and TRBJ2-2; D remains ambiguous. This clonotype was obtained from an adult in good health. The sequences come from peripheral blood, collected on day 0 of AZD1222 vaccination. CDR3 DNA: TGTGCCAGCAGAGAACAGAACCTGGGGGAGCTGTTTTTT. Protein sequence: CASREQNLGELFF.